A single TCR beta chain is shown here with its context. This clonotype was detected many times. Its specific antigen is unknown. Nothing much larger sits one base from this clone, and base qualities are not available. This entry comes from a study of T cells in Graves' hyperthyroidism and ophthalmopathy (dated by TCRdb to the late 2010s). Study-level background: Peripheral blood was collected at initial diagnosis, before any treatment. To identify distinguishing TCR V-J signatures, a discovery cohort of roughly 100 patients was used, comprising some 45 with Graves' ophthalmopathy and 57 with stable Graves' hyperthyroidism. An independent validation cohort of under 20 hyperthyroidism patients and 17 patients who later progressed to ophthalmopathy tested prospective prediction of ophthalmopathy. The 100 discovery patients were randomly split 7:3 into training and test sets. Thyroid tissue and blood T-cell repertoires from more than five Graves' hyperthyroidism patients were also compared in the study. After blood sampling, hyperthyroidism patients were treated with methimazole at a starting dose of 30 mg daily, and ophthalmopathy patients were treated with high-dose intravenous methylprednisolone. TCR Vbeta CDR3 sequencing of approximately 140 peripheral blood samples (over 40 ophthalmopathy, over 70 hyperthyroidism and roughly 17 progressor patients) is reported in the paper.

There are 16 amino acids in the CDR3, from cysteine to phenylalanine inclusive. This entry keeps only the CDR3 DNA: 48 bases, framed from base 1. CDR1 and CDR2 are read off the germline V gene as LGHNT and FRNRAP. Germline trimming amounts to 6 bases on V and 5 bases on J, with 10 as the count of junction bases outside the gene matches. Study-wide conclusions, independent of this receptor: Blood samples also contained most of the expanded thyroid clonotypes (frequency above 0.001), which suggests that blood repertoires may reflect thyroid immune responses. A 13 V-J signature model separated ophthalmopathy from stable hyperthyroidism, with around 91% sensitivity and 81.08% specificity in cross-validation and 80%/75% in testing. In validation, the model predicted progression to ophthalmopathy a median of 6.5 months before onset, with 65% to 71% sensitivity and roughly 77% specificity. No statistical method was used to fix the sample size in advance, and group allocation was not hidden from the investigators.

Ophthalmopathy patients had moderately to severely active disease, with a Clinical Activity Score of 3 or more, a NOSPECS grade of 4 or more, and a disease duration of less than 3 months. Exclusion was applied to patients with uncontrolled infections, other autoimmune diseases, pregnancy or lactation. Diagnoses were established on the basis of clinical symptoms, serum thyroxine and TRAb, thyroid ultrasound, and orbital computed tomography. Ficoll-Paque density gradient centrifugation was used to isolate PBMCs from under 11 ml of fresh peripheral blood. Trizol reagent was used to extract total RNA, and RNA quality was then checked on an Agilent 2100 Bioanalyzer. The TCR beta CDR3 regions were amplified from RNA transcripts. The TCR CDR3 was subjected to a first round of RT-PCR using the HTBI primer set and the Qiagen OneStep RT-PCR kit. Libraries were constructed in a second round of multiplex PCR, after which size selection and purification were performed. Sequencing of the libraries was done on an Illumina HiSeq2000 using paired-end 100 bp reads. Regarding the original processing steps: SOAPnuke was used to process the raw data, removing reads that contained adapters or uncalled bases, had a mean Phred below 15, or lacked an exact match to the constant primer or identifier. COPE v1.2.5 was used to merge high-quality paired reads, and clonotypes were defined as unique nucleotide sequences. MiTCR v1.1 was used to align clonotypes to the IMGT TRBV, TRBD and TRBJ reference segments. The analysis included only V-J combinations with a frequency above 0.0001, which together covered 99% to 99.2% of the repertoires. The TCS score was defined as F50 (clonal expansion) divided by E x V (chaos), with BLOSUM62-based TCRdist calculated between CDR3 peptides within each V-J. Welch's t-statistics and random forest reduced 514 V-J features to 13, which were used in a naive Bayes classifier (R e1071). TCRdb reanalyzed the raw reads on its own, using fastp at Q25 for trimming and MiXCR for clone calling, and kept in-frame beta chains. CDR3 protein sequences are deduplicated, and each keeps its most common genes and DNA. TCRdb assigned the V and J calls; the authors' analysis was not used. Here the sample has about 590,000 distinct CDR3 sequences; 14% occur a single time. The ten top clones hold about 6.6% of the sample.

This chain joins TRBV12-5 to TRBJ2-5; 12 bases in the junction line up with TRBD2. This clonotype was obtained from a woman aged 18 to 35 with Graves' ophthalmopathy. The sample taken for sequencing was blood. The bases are TGTGCTAGTGGCCAGGGAGAGCTAGCGGGAGGGGAGACCCAGTACTTC. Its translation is CASGQGELAGGETQYF.